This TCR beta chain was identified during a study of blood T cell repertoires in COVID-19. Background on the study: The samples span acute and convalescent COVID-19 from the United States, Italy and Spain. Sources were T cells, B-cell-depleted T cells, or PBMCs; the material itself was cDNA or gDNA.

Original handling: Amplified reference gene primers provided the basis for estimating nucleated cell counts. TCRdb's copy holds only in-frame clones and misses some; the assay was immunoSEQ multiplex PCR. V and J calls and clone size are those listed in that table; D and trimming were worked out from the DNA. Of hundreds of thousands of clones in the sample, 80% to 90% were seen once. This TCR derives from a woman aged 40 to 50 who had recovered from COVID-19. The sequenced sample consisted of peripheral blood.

For the CDR3, the DNA is TGTGCCTGGAGTGGCAATTTGGCAGGGGTCAATCAGCCCCAGCATTTT. It yields the protein CAWSGNLAGVNQPQHF. The chain links TRBV30 to TRBJ1-5, with a tentative D call TRBD1 (6 bases). The CDR3 has 16 residues. V lost 1 base and J lost 3, with 16 bases in between. The germline gives CDR1 GTSNPN, CDR2 SVGIG (reference sequence).